Listed here are 32 T cell receptor beta chains from one sample, sequenced in a study of blood T cell repertoires in COVID-19. Profiling relied on immunoSEQ multiplex PCR, and the TCRdb table lists in-frame clones only, not all of them. In the table there are 200,000 to 250,000 clones, 88% of which are singletons. Material: peripheral blood. Every receptor here comes from a man in his late teens or twenties with active or convalescent COVID-19.

The V call is TRBV5-3, the J call TRBJ2-7, with D tentatively TRBD2 (5 bases). TRBV5-3 is filed as an ORF, its function uncertain. There are 13 residues in the CDR3. V lost 5 bases and J lost 7, with 16 bases in between. In DNA, the CDR3 is TGTGCCAGAAGGAGCGGCCCCACTCGGGAGCAGTACTTC. Translated: CARRSGPTREQYF.

The chain couples TRBV2 to TRBJ1-4; no definite D call. The CDR3 totals 13 residues. Germline V gives CDR1 SNHLY, CDR2 FYNNEI. V shed 4 bases and J shed 7 bases, with 10 bases lying between them. The DNA of the CDR3 is TGTGCCAGCAGTGCCCCGCGGGGTGAAAAACTGTTTTTT. It encodes CASSAPRGEKLFF.

This clone has a single count. This sequence joins TRBV5-1 and TRBJ1-1; a possible D gene is TRBD1 (5 bases). Deletions cut 0 bases from V and 2 bases from J, with 17 bases between. Germline CDR1 SGHRS, CDR2 YFSETQ. CDR3 length: 17 residues. CDR3 in DNA: TGCGCCAGCAGCTTGGAGTCGATAGGACAAGGAAACACTGAAGCTTTCTTT. Translating it yields CASSLESIGQGNTEAFF.

This rearrangement joins TRBV29-1 to TRBJ2-7; D is uncertain. CDR3 length: 12 amino acids. Trimming stripped 2 bases from V and 7 bases from J, with 12 bases between. The germline V gene encodes CDR1 SQVTM and CDR2 ANQGSEA. CDR3 in amino acids: CSVEPTAGEQYF. As DNA, the CDR3 is TGCAGCGTTGAACCAACGGCCGGGGAGCAGTACTTC.

The chain has TRBV30 and TRBJ2-3, with TRBD2 matching over 12 bases. Germline trimming cut 1 base from V and 2 bases from J; bases unmatched to any gene: 22. The CDR3 covers 22 residues. Germline V CDR1 and CDR2: GTSNPN, SVGIG (reference sequence). The CDR3 reads CAWSAQRNSWASGRESTDTQYF. In nucleotides, the CDR3 is TGTGCCTGGAGTGCCCAACGCAATTCCTGGGCTAGCGGGAGGGAATCCACAGATACGCAGTATTTT.

V gene TRBV6-6 combines with J gene TRBJ1-2, with 7 nucleotides matching TRBD1. CDR3 length: 14 residues. Per germline, CDR1 MNHNY and CDR2 SVGAGI (reference sequence). J lost 7 bases, V lost 6 bases, and 11 bases had no gene match. CDR3 bases: TGTGCCAGCAGAGGAGAGGGGGCGCTTAGTGGCTACACCTTC. Its protein product is CASRGEGALSGYTF.

This CDR3 is CASAPGDSNQPQHF. The CDR3 DNA reads as TGTGCCAGCGCCCCGGGAGATAGCAATCAGCCCCAGCATTTT. The chain is built from TRBV27 and TRBJ1-5; no clear D gene. The length of the CDR3 is 14 residues. Germline V CDR1 and CDR2: MNHEY, SMNVEV (reference sequence). Trimming removed 8 bases at V and 0 bases at J, with 11 bases between.

J is TRBJ2-2 and V is TRBV12-3 or TRBV12-4, with a tentative D call TRBD2 (5 bases). Trimming took 7 bases from V and 6 from J, leaving 9 bases between them. The CDR3 has 12 amino acids. For the CDR3, the DNA is TGTGCCAGCAAAAGCGGCCCCGGGGAGCTGTTTTTT. This encodes CASKSGPGELFF.

The chain is built from TRBV11-2 and TRBJ1-2; D possibly corresponds to TRBD1 (5 bases). Trimming removed 5 bases at V and 6 bases at J, with 10 bases between. Germline V CDR1 and CDR2: SGHAT, FQNNGV. This CDR3 is 12 amino acids long. CDR3: CASSSGGNGYTF. DNA of the CDR3: TGTGCCAGCAGCAGCGGGGGAAATGGCTACACCTTC.

The V gene is TRBV29-1, the J gene TRBJ2-1, with TRBD2 matching 11 bases. With V trimmed by 6 bases and J by 2 bases, 6 bases remained unmatched. In germline, CDR1 is SQVTM, CDR2 ANQGSEA. This CDR3 has 15 residues. The CDR3 spells CSVLPGLAAYNEQFF. The CDR3 region has the DNA TGCAGCGTGCTTCCGGGACTAGCGGCCTACAATGAGCAGTTCTTC.

V gene TRBV7-8 combines with J gene TRBJ1-1, with D uncertain. The CDR3 is 13 amino acids. Per the germline V gene, CDR1 is SGHVS and CDR2 is FQNEAQ. V was shortened by 4 bases and J by 6 bases, with 12 bases between the two germline ends. CDR3: CASSSTGPAEAFF. In nucleotides, the CDR3 is TGTGCCAGCAGCTCGACTGGCCCTGCTGAAGCTTTCTTT.

This clone has only one observation. V and J are TRBV5-1 and TRBJ1-2, with TRBD1 as a possible D gene (5 bases). With 0 bases removed from V and 3 bases from J, the gap between germline ends came to 9 bases. CDR1 SGHRS and CDR2 YFSETQ come from the germline V gene. The CDR3 is made up of 14 amino acids. CDR3 DNA sequence: TGCGCCAGCAGCTTGGCGGGGGTGGACTATGGCTACACCTTC. This sequence encodes CASSLAGVDYGYTF.

The chain combines TRBV5-1 with TRBJ2-7; 8 positions agree with TRBD1. Germline loops: CDR1 SGHRS, CDR2 YFSETQ. This CDR3 is 14 amino acids long. The V segment lost 1 base and the J segment 5 bases; nucleotides outside the gene matches: 5. The CDR3 coding sequence is TGCGCCAGCAGCTTGCAGCAGGGGGCTAACGAGCAGTACTTC. Translating gives CASSLQQGANEQYF.

The V gene is TRBV5-5, the J gene TRBJ1-1; TRBD1 matches 7 bases. V dropped 0 bases and J dropped 8; count of bases not matched to a gene: 7. Germline lookup yields CDR1 SGHKS and CDR2 YYEKEE (reference sequence). CDR3 length: 14 amino acids. CDR3 nucleotide sequence: TGTGCCAGCAGCTTGGGATACAGGGGCAGCGAAGCTTTCTTT. Amino acid sequence: CASSLGYRGSEAFF.

This chain uses TRBV10-3 with TRBJ2-1; the D gene is possibly TRBD2 (5 bases). The CDR3 totals 13 residues. V gave up 0 bases and J gave up 10 bases, with 10 bases separating them. From germline, CDR1 is ENHRY and CDR2 SYGVKD. The CDR3 protein is CAISESGSNEQFF. The CDR3 DNA follows: TGTGCCATCAGTGAGTCAGGGAGTAACGAGCAGTTCTTC.

The CDR3 region is CATSGSAGTGLYNEQFF. In DNA, the CDR3 is TGTGCCACCAGTGGTAGCGCCGGGACAGGGCTTTACAATGAGCAGTTCTTC. The chain combines TRBV24-1 with TRBJ2-1, with 9 bases identical to TRBD1. V shed 5 bases and J 4 bases; nucleotides not matched to a gene: 11. This CDR3 region has 17 residues. In germline, CDR1 is KGHDR, CDR2 SFDVKD.

This chain uses TRBV7-9 with TRBJ1-2; D might be TRBD1 (5 bases). The germline V and J ends were trimmed by 5 bases and 4 bases, with 17 bases remaining between them. This CDR3 contains 15 residues. CDR1 and CDR2 (germline): SEHNR, FQNEAQ (reference sequence). CDR3 amino acids: CASSEDAGVLYGYTF. CDR3 bases: TGTGCCAGCAGCGAGGACGCGGGGGTTCTCTATGGCTACACCTTC.

The rearrangement joins TRBV6-6 to TRBJ2-1, with D possibly TRBD1 on 5 matching bases. CDR3 length: 12 residues. The V end was cut by 6 bases, the J end by 8 bases, with 11 bases between. Germline V gives CDR1 MNHNY, CDR2 SVGAGI (reference sequence). CDR3 loop: CASSRQGDEQFF. The DNA of the CDR3 is TGTGCCAGCAGCCGGCAAGGGGATGAGCAGTTCTTC.

This chain uses TRBV18 with TRBJ2-4, with 7 bases matching TRBD1. There are 14 residues in the CDR3. Germline V gene sequence: CDR1 KGHSH, CDR2 LQKENI. Germline trimming cut 3 bases from V and 8 bases from J; bases unmatched to any gene: 7. CDR3 DNA sequence: TGTGCCAGCTCACCGGCAGGGGGAAGGGACATTCAGTACTTC. Translation: CASSPAGGRDIQYF.

This chain links TRBV19 with TRBJ2-5; 9 bases agree with TRBD2. J was trimmed by 4 bases and V by 10 bases; bases with no gene match: 4. This CDR3 is built from 12 residues. Germline V gene lookup returns CDR1 LNHDA and CDR2 SQIVND (reference sequence). The CDR3 sequence: CATGLATETQYF. For the CDR3, the DNA is TGTGCCACCGGACTAGCGACAGAGACCCAGTACTTC.

CDR3 in amino acids: CASSLLAVRGATVNSPLHF. The DNA for the CDR3 is TGTGCCAGCAGTTTATTGGCAGTCCGGGGTGCGACGGTGAATTCACCCCTCCACTTT. The V call is TRBV27, the J call TRBJ1-6; D not certain. Germline CDR1 is MNHEY and CDR2 is SMNVEV (reference sequence). This CDR3 contains 19 residues. The V gene lost 1 base and the J gene lost 7 bases, with 23 bases spanning the gap.

This clone was observed once. V and J are TRBV20-1 and TRBJ1-2; 9 positions match TRBD1. Germline values: CDR1 DFQATT, CDR2 SNEGSKA (reference sequence). There are 11 residues in the CDR3. J lost 8 bases, V lost 6 bases, and 4 bases had no gene match. The CDR3 DNA reads TGCAGTGCGACGGACAGGGGAGGCTACACCTTC. Translation gives CSATDRGGYTF.

This chain links TRBV6-4 with TRBJ2-3; TRBD1 agrees at 7 bases. The CDR3 covers 15 residues. V was clipped by 4 bases and J by 1 base; unmatched bases: 5. Per the germline V gene, CDR1 is MRHNA and CDR2 is SNTAGT. The CDR3 region has the DNA TGTGCCAGCAGTGCCTCCGGGACAGGCACAGATACGCAGTATTTT. It translates to CASSASGTGTDTQYF.

The J gene is TRBJ1-1, the V gene TRBV2; D unresolved. Per germline, CDR1 SNHLY and CDR2 FYNNEI. The V end was cut by 11 bases, the J end by 12 bases, with 25 bases between. This CDR3 region has 13 residues. This CDR3 is CAGSNLAGPGSFF. CDR3 sequence (DNA): TGTGCCGGCTCCAACCTCGCGGGCCCGGGGTCTTTCTTT.

V usage is TRBV5-6 and J usage is TRBJ1-2; no firm D call. CDR1 SGHDT and CDR2 YYEEEE come from the germline V gene. The CDR3 runs 12 residues. The V end was cut by 7 bases, the J end by 0 bases, with 7 bases between. CDR3 sequence reads: CASQVANYGYTF. CDR3 nucleotides: TGTGCCAGCCAGGTTGCTAACTATGGCTACACCTTC.

V gene TRBV20-1 combines with J gene TRBJ2-5; D perhaps matches TRBD2 (6 bases). The CDR3 has 15 residues. Germline values: CDR1 DFQATT, CDR2 SNEGSKA (reference sequence). Trimming cost V 3 bases and J 1 base, with 15 bases left between them. As DNA, the CDR3 is TGCAGTGCTAGTCGGGCGGGGCAGGCCCAAGAGACCCAGTACTTC. This encodes CSASRAGQAQETQYF.

The V call is TRBV21-1, the J call TRBJ1-2; the table gives TRBD1 as D, unverified against the DNA. TRBV21-1 is a known pseudogene. The CDR3 runs 17 residues. In DNA, the CDR3 is TGTGCCAGCAGCAAAGCCTTCAGGACAGCCTCTAACTATGGCTACACCTTC. Translation: CASSKAFRTASNYGYTF.

The chain combines TRBV7-9 with TRBJ2-7, with TRBD2 matching over 7 bases. This CDR3 has 14 amino acids. Per germline, CDR1 SEHNR and CDR2 FQNEAQ (reference sequence). The ends lost 1 base at V and 3 bases at J; junction bases unmatched: 3. The CDR3 reads CASSLELAIYEQYF. The CDR3 DNA reads as TGTGCCAGCAGCTTAGAACTAGCGATCTACGAGCAGTACTTC.

The chain combines TRBV21-1 with TRBJ2-3; no DNA check was done on the table's D call, TRBD1. TRBV21-1 corresponds to a pseudogene. The CDR3 loop spans 14 amino acids. CDR3 amino acids: CASLWGTVRDTQYF. DNA for the CDR3: TGTGCCAGCCTTTGGGGGACAGTCCGAGATACGCAGTATTTT.

The J gene is TRBJ2-3, the V gene TRBV11-2, with 9 bases that match TRBD1. The CDR3 sequence is 18 residues long. V shed 5 bases, J shed 2 bases, and the junction held 14 bases outside the gene matches. Germline values: CDR1 SGHAT, CDR2 FQNNGV. The CDR3, as DNA: TGTGCCAGCAGCCCCGCCTTAAGGACAGGGGCAGTCACAGATACGCAGTATTTT. Translating gives CASSPALRTGAVTDTQYF.

The rearrangement joins TRBV7-2 to TRBJ2-7, with 14 bases aligning to TRBD2. J lost 7 bases, V lost 5 bases, and 7 bases had no gene match. CDR3 length: 15 residues. CDR1 and CDR2 (germline): SGHTA, FQGNSA. CDR3: CASSTGLAGGGEQYF. For the CDR3, the DNA is TGTGCCAGCAGCACAGGACTAGCGGGAGGAGGGGAGCAGTACTTC. Supplemented by reference TRBV7-2 and TRBJ2-7, the full variable domain reads GAGVSQSPSNKVTEKGKDVELRCDPISGHTALYWYRQSLGQGLEFLIYFQGNSAPDKSGLPSDRFSAERTGGSVSTLTIQRTQQEDSAVYLCASSTGLAGGGEQYFGPGTRLTVT.

This clone has just a few counts. The chain links TRBV11-2 to TRBJ1-2, with no clear D. Germline assignment: CDR1 SGHAT and CDR2 FQNNGV. V was trimmed by 0 bases and J by 0 bases, leaving 8 bases between them. This CDR3 contains 15 residues. The CDR3 loop is CASSLEGGSNYGYTF. DNA for the CDR3: TGTGCCAGCAGCTTAGAGGGAGGGTCTAACTATGGCTACACCTTC.